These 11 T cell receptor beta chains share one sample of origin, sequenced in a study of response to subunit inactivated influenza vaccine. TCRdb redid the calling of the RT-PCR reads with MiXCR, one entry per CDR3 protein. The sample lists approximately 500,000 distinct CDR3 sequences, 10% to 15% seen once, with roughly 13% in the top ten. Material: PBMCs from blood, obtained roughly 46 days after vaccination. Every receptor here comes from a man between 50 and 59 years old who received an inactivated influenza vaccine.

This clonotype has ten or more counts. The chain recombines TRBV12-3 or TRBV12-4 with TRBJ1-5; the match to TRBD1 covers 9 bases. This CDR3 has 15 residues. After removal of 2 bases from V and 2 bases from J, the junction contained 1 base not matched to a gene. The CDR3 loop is CASSLTGGGNQPQHF. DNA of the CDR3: TGTGCCAGCAGTTTAACAGGGGGCGGCAATCAGCCCCAGCATTTT.

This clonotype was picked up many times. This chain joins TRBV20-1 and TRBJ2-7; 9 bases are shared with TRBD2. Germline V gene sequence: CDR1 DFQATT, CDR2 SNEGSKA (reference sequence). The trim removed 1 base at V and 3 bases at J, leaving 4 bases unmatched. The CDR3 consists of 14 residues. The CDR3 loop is CSARVVTSGYEQYF. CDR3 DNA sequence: TGCAGTGCTAGAGTTGTGACTAGCGGCTACGAGCAGTACTTC.

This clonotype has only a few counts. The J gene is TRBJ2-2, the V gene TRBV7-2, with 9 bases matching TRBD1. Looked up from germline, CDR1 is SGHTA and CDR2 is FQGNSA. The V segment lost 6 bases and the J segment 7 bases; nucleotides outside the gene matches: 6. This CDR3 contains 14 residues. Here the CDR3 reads CASSFGQGYGELFF. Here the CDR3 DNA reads TGTGCCAGCAGTTTTGGACAGGGGTACGGGGAGCTGTTTTTT.

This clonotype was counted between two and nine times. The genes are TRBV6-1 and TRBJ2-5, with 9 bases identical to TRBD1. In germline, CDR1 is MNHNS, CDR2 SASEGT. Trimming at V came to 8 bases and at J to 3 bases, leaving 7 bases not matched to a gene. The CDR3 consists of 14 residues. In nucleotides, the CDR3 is TGTGCCAGCCCGGCAAGGACAGGGGAAGAGACCCAGTACTTC. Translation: CASPARTGEETQYF.

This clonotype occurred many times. CDR3 sequence (DNA): TGCAGCGTAACTCGGGGGGGGAACACTGAAGCTTTCTTT. Its translation is CSVTRGGNTEAFF. The chain has TRBV29-1 and TRBJ1-1, with D possibly TRBD1 on 5 matching bases. Germline lookup yields CDR1 SQVTM and CDR2 ANQGSEA. The CDR3 length is 13 residues. Trimming took off 6 bases at V and 1 base at J, with 12 bases between the two ends.

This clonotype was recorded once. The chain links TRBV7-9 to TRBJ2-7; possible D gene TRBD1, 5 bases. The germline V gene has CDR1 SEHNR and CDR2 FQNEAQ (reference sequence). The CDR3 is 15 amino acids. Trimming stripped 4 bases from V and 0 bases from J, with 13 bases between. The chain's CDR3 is CASSSPDSPSYEQYF. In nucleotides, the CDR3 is TGTGCCAGCAGCTCCCCTGACAGCCCCTCCTACGAGCAGTACTTC.

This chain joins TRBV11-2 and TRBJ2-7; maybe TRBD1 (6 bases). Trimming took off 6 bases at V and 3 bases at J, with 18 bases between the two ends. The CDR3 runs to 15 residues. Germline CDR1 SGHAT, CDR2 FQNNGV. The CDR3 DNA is TGTGCCAGCAGTAACCTCAGGGGTCCTCTCTACGAGCAGTACTTC. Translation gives CASSNLRGPLYEQYF.

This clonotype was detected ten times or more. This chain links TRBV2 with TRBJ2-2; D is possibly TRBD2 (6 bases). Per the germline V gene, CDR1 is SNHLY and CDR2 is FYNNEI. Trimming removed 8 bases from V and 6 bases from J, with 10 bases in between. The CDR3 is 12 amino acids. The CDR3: CASAREAGELFF. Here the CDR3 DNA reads TGTGCCAGCGCGAGGGAGGCCGGGGAGCTGTTTTTT.

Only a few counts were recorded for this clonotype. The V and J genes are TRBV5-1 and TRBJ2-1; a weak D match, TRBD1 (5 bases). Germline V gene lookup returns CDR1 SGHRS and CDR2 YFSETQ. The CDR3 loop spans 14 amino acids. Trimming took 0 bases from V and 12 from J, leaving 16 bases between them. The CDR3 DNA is TGCGCCAGCAGCTTGGAGGTCGGACATAGTTCGCAGTTCTTC. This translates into CASSLEVGHSSQFF.

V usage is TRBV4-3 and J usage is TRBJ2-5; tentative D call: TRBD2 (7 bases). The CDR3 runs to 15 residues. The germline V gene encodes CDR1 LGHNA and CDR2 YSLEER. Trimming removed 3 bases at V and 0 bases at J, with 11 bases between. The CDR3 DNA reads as TGCGCCAGCAGCCAGGAGGGGGGGAACCAAGAGACCCAGTACTTC. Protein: CASSQEGGNQETQYF.

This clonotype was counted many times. DNA for the CDR3: TGCAGTGCCCTGTCGGGGACTAGCGGTAACAATGAGCAGTTCTTC. Amino acids: CSALSGTSGNNEQFF. This chain uses TRBV20-1 with TRBJ2-1, with 11 nucleotides matching TRBD2. From germline, CDR1 is DFQATT and CDR2 SNEGSKA (reference sequence). This CDR3 has 15 residues. The V gene end was trimmed by 6 bases and the J gene end by 5 bases; junction bases not matched to a gene: 9.